There are many counts of the clone carrying this TCR beta chain. The antigen remains unidentified. Germline V gives CDR1 SGHTA, CDR2 FQGNSA. With V trimmed by 11 bases and J by 0 bases, 15 bases remained unmatched. The CDR3 runs to 16 residues. This specimen belongs to a study of T cell repertoires in cytomegalovirus infection. General study findings and limits: In two of eight donors, the top clonotype was HLA-C-restricted CMV-specific. Cumulative frequency of public TCR beta families picked out carriers of CMV plus the relevant HLA.

MiXCR, applied by TCRdb to the reads, yields one record per CDR3 protein. The table lists around 320,000 distinct CDR3 sequences, over 7.5% of them singletons. J is TRBJ1-2 and V is TRBV7-2, with 7 bases aligning to TRBD1. The material sequenced was PBMCs. This clonotype was obtained from a human donor in good health (CMV status not recorded). Some clones in this sample may be carry-over from other donors' samples. CDR3 protein: CAGRNPGQISNYGYTF. The CDR3 region has the DNA TGTGCCGGCCGAAATCCGGGACAGATATCTAACTATGGCTACACCTTC.